The 11 T cell receptor beta chains below come from one sample, sequenced in a study of identical twins. TCRdb fed the 5' RACE reads into MiXCR, producing one record per CDR3 protein. Of approximately 1.8 million distinct CDR3 sequences in the sample, around 33% were seen once. The sequencing input was cord blood. All receptors derive from a newborn girl in good health.

This clonotype was observed a few times. The CDR3 DNA is TGTGCCAGCGAACGAAGCGGGCAAGAGACCCAGTACTTC. It yields the protein CASERSGQETQYF. The rearrangement links TRBV2 to TRBJ2-5, with a possible D match to TRBD2 (6 bases). The CDR3 loop spans 13 amino acids. V was clipped by 8 bases and J by 2 bases, with 12 bases between them. Germline V gives CDR1 SNHLY, CDR2 FYNNEI.

The gene calls are TRBV12-3 or TRBV12-4 and TRBJ1-3, with 7 bases that match TRBD1. The CDR3 is 14 amino acids. J was trimmed by 3 bases and V by 2 bases; bases with no gene match: 1. This chain's CDR3 is CASSLHRGGNTIYF. The CDR3 DNA reads as TGTGCCAGCAGTTTACACAGGGGTGGAAACACCATATATTTT.

The chain carries TRBV28 and TRBJ2-5; 9 bases are a match to TRBD1. The CDR3 consists of 17 residues. Per germline, CDR1 MDHEN and CDR2 SYDVKM. Losses at the gene ends were 5 bases for V and 5 bases for J; bases not matched to a gene: 15. This CDR3 reads CASSPIDRDRARETQYF. The DNA for the CDR3 is TGTGCCAGCAGTCCAATAGACCGGGACAGGGCACGGGAGACCCAGTACTTC.

This sequence joins TRBV7-8 and TRBJ1-4; 7 nucleotides line up with TRBD1. Germline CDR1 is SGHVS and CDR2 is FQNEAQ. The CDR3 loop spans 16 amino acids. V lost 5 bases and J lost 8; bases outside the gene matches: 14. The CDR3 coding sequence is TGTGCCAGCAGCGGTCTGACAGGGCGTGTCGGAGAAAAACTGTTTTTT. Its protein product is CASSGLTGRVGEKLFF.

The V gene is TRBV28, the J gene TRBJ1-2; weak D call: TRBD1 (5 bases). The V gene lost 1 base and the J gene lost 8 bases, with 14 bases spanning the gap. The CDR3 is 14 amino acids. Germline V CDR1 and CDR2: MDHEN, SYDVKM. CDR3: CASSLLISREGYTF. The CDR3 nucleotides read TGTGCCAGCAGTTTATTAATAAGCAGGGAGGGCTACACCTTC.

This clonotype was detected a few times. The chain is built from TRBV12-3 or TRBV12-4 and TRBJ1-2, with D uncertain. V was clipped by 6 bases and J by 6 bases, with 17 bases between them. This CDR3 region has 14 residues. CDR3 DNA sequence: TGTGCCAGCAGCAGGACCTTTGTAACGGATGGCTACACCTTC. Translation gives CASSRTFVTDGYTF.

The genes are TRBV20-1 and TRBJ2-7; D might be TRBD1 (6 bases). The CDR3 is made up of 13 amino acids. The germline gives CDR1 DFQATT, CDR2 SNEGSKA (reference sequence). V shed 4 bases and J shed 5 bases, with 15 bases lying between them. The CDR3 nucleotides read TGCAGTGCTACGGCGTTCAGGGGTAACGAGCAGTACTTC. Translating it yields CSATAFRGNEQYF.

This clonotype has a handful of counts. The CDR3 bases are TGCAGTGCTAGAGATAACAGGGGGCTAAGAAATCAGCCCCAGCATTTT. Translating it yields CSARDNRGLRNQPQHF. The chain combines TRBV20-1 with TRBJ1-5; 9 bases match TRBD1. The CDR3 runs to 16 residues. The V segment lost 0 bases and the J segment 4 bases; nucleotides outside the gene matches: 7. Germline V gene sequence: CDR1 DFQATT, CDR2 SNEGSKA (reference sequence).

The genes are TRBV5-4 and TRBJ2-1, with D perhaps TRBD2 (5 bases). V dropped 0 bases and J dropped 5 bases, with 15 bases sitting between them. The CDR3 covers 16 residues. Per germline, CDR1 SGHNT and CDR2 YYREEE (reference sequence). The CDR3 here is CASSLVRSGGHNEQFF. CDR3 DNA: TGTGCCAGCAGCTTGGTCAGGTCGGGCGGGCACAATGAGCAGTTCTTC.

This chain uses TRBV20-1 with TRBJ1-5, with 10 bases fitting TRBD1. The CDR3 consists of 14 residues. CDR1 is DFQATT and CDR2 is SNEGSKA in the germline V gene (reference sequence). J was trimmed by 11 bases and V by 4 bases; bases with no gene match: 11. The CDR3 spells CSANRDRGESAQHF. The CDR3 nucleotides are TGCAGTGCTAATAGGGACAGGGGAGAATCAGCCCAGCATTTT.

This clonotype was counted between two and nine times. The genes are TRBV6-1 and TRBJ1-2, with TRBD1 matching over 7 bases. This CDR3 has 13 residues. Trimming took 7 bases from V and 6 from J; bases not matched to a gene: 8. Per germline, CDR1 MNHNS and CDR2 SASEGT. The chain's CDR3 is CASNFDRVDGYTF. The CDR3 DNA reads TGTGCCAGCAACTTTGACAGGGTGGATGGCTACACCTTC.